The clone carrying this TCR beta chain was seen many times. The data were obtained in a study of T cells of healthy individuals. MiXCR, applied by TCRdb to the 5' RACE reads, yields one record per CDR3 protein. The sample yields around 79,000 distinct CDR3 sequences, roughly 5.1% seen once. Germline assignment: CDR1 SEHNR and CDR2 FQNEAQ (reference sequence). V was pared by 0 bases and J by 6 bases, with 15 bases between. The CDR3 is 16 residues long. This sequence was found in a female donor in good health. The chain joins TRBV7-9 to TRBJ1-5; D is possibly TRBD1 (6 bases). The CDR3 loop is CASSLAGRGGGQPQHF. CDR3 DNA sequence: TGTGCCAGCAGCTTAGCTGGCAGGGGAGGAGGTCAGCCCCAGCATTTT.